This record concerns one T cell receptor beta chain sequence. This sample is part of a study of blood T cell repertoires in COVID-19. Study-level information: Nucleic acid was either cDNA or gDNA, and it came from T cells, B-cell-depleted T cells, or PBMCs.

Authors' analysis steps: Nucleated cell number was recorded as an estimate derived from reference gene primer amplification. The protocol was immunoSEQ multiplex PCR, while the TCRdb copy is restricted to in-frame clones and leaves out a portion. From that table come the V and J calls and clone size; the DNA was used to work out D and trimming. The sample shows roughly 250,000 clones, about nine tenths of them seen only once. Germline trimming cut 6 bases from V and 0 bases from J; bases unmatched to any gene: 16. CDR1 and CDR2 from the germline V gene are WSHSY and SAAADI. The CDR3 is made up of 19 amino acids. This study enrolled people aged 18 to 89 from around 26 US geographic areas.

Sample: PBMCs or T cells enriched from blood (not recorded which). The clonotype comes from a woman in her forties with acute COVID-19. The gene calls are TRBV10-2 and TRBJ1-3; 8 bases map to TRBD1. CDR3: CASRPGTGRYRSSGNTIYF. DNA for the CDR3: TGCGCCAGCAGACCGGGGACAGGTCGTTATAGGAGCTCTGGAAACACCATATATTTT.